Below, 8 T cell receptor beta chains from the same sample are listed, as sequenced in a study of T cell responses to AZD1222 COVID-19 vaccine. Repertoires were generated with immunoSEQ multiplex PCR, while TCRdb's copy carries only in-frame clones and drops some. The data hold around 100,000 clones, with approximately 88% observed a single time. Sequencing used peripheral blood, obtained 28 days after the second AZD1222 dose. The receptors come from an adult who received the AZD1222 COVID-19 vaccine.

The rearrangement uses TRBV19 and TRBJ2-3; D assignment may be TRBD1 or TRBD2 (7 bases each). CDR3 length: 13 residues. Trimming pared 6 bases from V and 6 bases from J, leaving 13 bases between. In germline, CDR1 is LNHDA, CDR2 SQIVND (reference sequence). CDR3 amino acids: CASSQGGGDTQYF. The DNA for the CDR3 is TGTGCCAGTAGCCAGGGGGGAGGGGATACGCAGTATTTT.

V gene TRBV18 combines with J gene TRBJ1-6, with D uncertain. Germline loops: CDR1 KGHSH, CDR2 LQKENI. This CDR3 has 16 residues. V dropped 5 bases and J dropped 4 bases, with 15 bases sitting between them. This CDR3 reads CASSLGPNIYNSPLHF. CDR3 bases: TGTGCCAGCTCATTAGGCCCGAATATATATAATTCACCCCTCCACTTT.

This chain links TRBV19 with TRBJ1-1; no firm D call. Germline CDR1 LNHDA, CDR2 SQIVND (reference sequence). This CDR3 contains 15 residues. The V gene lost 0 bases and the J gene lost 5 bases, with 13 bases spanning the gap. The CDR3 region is CASSIDRLSWTEAFF. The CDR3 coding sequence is TGTGCCAGTAGTATAGACCGCCTAAGTTGGACTGAAGCTTTCTTT.

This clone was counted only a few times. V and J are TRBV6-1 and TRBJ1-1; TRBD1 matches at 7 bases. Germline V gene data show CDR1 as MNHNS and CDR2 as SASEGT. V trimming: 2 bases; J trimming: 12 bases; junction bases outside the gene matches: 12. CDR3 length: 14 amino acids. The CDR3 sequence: CASSEPSRGEGSFF. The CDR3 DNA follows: TGTGCCAGCAGTGAACCCTCCAGGGGGGAGGGGTCTTTCTTT.

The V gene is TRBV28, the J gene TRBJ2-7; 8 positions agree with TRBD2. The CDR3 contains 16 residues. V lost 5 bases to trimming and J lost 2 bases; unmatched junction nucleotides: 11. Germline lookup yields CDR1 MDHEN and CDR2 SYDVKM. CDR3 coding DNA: TGTGCCAGCAGTACGGTAGCGGGGAGGGGTCCCTACGAGCAGTACTTC. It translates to CASSTVAGRGPYEQYF.

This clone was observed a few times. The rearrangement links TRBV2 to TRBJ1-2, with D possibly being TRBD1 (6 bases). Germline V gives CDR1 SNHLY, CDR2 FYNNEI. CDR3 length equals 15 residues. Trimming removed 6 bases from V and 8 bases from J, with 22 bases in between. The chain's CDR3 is CASSLEYTTGLGYTF. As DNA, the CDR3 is TGTGCCAGCAGCCTAGAATATACCACAGGGCTCGGCTACACCTTC.

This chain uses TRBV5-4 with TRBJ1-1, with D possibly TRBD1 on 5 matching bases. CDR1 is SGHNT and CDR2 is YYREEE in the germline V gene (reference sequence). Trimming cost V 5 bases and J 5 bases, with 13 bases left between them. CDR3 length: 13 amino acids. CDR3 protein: CASRAGTSTEAFF. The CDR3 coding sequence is TGTGCCAGCAGAGCAGGGACGTCGACTGAAGCTTTCTTT.

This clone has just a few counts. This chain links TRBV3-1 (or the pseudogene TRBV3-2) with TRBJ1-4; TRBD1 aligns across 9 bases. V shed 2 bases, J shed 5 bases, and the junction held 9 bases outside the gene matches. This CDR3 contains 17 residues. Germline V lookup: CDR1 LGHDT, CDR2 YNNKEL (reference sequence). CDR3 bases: TGTGCCAGCAGCCAAATCATCAACAGGGGGCCGAATGAAAAACTGTTTTTT. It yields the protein CASSQIINRGPNEKLFF.